These 13 T cell receptor beta chains originate from one sample sequenced in a study of blood T cell repertoires in COVID-19. This table comes from immunoSEQ multiplex PCR, and its TCRdb copy is limited to in-frame clones, with some not included. The sample includes around 210,000 clones, about 82% of them seen just once. The sequenced sample was peripheral blood. Receptors originate from a man aged 50-59 years with COVID-19, enrolled during active disease.

The chain has TRBV7-3 and TRBJ1-1; D is unclear. The V end was cut by 1 base, the J end by 7 bases, with 25 bases between. Germline V CDR1 and CDR2: SGHTA, FQGTGA. The length of the CDR3 is 18 residues. The DNA of the CDR3 is TGTGCCAGCAGCTTAAAATCGGGAAGGCGGACGCCGGAAGGTGAAGCTTTCTTT. As protein: CASSLKSGRRTPEGEAFF. The full variable domain, in which reference TRBV7-3 and TRBJ1-1 provide the parts outside the CDR3, is GAGVSQTPSNKVTEKGKYVELRCDPISGHTALYWYRQSLGQGPEFLIYFQGTGAADDSGLPNDRFFAVRPEGSVSTLKIQRTERGDSAVYLCASSLKSGRRTPEGEAFFGQGTRLTVV.

The gene calls are TRBV2 and TRBJ2-3, with 9 bases fitting TRBD2. This CDR3 spans 15 amino acids. Germline V gene lookup returns CDR1 SNHLY and CDR2 FYNNEI. The V segment lost 4 bases and the J segment 2 bases; nucleotides outside the gene matches: 4. In nucleotides, the CDR3 is TGTGCCAGCAGTGGGCGGGGGGGTACCACAGATACGCAGTATTTT. This translates into CASSGRGGTTDTQYF. Combining the CDR3 with reference TRBV2 and TRBJ2-3 gives the whole variable domain EPEVTQTPSHQVTQMGQEVILRCVPISNHLYFYWYRQILGQKVEFLVSFYNNEISEKSEIFDDQFSVERPDGSNFTLKIRSTKLEDSAMYFCASSGRGGTTDTQYFGPGTRLTVL.

The chain joins TRBV27 to TRBJ2-5; TRBD1 aligns across 8 bases. After removal of 3 bases from V and 5 bases from J, the junction contained 5 bases not matched to a gene. The CDR3 spans 14 residues. Per the germline V gene, CDR1 is MNHEY and CDR2 is SMNVEV (reference sequence). Here the CDR3 reads CASSLGDRKETQYF. CDR3 sequence (DNA): TGTGCCAGCAGTTTGGGGGACAGGAAGGAGACCCAGTACTTC.

This chain links TRBV3-1 (or the pseudogene TRBV3-2) with TRBJ2-1; TRBD2 is a possible D gene (5 bases). This CDR3 region has 13 residues. Looked up from germline, CDR1 is LGHDT and CDR2 is YNNKEL (reference sequence). Trimming stripped 5 bases from V and 4 bases from J, with 9 bases between. The CDR3 region has the DNA TGTGCCAGCAGCGCGACGGGATACAATGAGCAGTTCTTC. Translation gives CASSATGYNEQFF.

This sequence joins TRBV15 and TRBJ2-7; weak D call: TRBD2 (5 bases). The CDR3 length is 13 residues. The V end was cut by 0 bases, the J end by 6 bases, with 9 bases between. Germline V gives CDR1 LNHNV, CDR2 YYDKDF (reference sequence). The CDR3 nucleotides are TGTGCCACCAGCAGAGATACTGCGGGCGAGCAGTACTTC. Translating gives CATSRDTAGEQYF.

This clone was counted a single time. CDR3 sequence: CASSSKRGFNTDTQYF. The DNA of the CDR3 is TGCGCCAGCAGCTCGAAGCGGGGGTTTAATACAGATACGCAGTATTTT. The chain links TRBV5-1 to TRBJ2-3, with 8 bases identical to TRBD2. The CDR3 consists of 16 residues. With 3 bases clipped from V and 3 bases from J, the junction kept 9 bases outside the gene matches. The germline V gene has CDR1 SGHRS and CDR2 YFSETQ.

V usage is TRBV3-1 (or the pseudogene TRBV3-2) and J usage is TRBJ1-6; D unresolved. Germline V CDR1 and CDR2: LGHDT, YNNKEL (reference sequence). The CDR3 extends over 15 amino acids. V gave up 0 bases and J gave up 10 bases, with 13 bases separating them. The CDR3 reads CASSQEGTGWSPLHF. The CDR3, as DNA: TGTGCCAGCAGCCAAGAGGGCACGGGATGGTCACCCCTCCACTTT.

This clone showed up just once. The chain combines TRBV6-2 or TRBV6-3 with TRBJ1-4; D is unclear. Trimming took 4 bases from V and 10 from J, leaving 13 bases between them. In germline, CDR1 is MNHEY, CDR2 SVGEGT. The CDR3 is 13 amino acids. CDR3 amino acids: CASSLPPEGKLFF. The CDR3 DNA is TGTGCCAGCAGTTTACCCCCCGAGGGAAAACTGTTTTTT.

V usage is TRBV5-6 and J usage is TRBJ1-5; weak D call: TRBD1 (5 bases). The ends were cut back, 2 bases at V and 0 bases at J, with 6 bases in the middle. From germline, CDR1 is SGHDT and CDR2 YYEEEE. The CDR3 covers 14 residues. The CDR3 region has the DNA TGTGCCAGCAGCTTCAGGGCTAGCAATCAGCCCCAGCATTTT. It specifies CASSFRASNQPQHF.

This chain links TRBV5-4 with TRBJ2-7, with TRBD2 matching over 7 bases. The length of the CDR3 is 16 residues. The V gene end was trimmed by 9 bases and the J gene end by 5 bases; junction bases not matched to a gene: 20. Germline loops: CDR1 SGHNT, CDR2 YYREEE (reference sequence). The CDR3 sequence is CATMGSVGLDYHEQYF. In DNA form, the CDR3 reads TGTGCCACCATGGGCAGTGTCGGACTAGATTACCACGAGCAGTACTTC.

V is TRBV18 and J is TRBJ1-6; D not resolved. Trimming took off 2 bases at V and 9 bases at J, with 8 bases between the two ends. Germline V gives CDR1 KGHSH, CDR2 LQKENI. CDR3 length equals 13 residues. The CDR3 reads CASSPNPSSPLHF. CDR3 nucleotide sequence: TGTGCCAGCTCACCAAATCCCAGTTCACCCCTCCACTTT.

V is TRBV9 and J is TRBJ2-7; tentative D call: TRBD2 (6 bases). In germline, CDR1 is SGDLS, CDR2 YYNGEE. The germline V and J ends were trimmed by 2 bases and 0 bases, with 12 bases remaining between them. The CDR3 extends over 15 amino acids. The CDR3: CASSVSSDHSYEQYF. DNA for the CDR3: TGTGCCAGCAGCGTGTCTAGCGATCACTCCTACGAGCAGTACTTC.

This clone was seen a single time. V and J are TRBV10-3 and TRBJ2-1; D not resolved. Germline V gene data show CDR1 as ENHRY and CDR2 as SYGVKD. Trimming removed 1 base from V and 2 bases from J, with 12 bases in between. The CDR3 loop spans 16 amino acids. CDR3 loop: CAISELKTTPYNEQFF. The CDR3 coding sequence is TGTGCCATCAGTGAGTTGAAAACTACCCCCTACAATGAGCAGTTCTTC.